The T cell receptor beta chain under discussion was sequenced for a study of blood T cell repertoires in COVID-19. Study summary: From the United States, Italy and Spain came samples of acute and convalescent COVID-19.

One Seattle source followed patients from active infection through their disease course. This CDR3 comprises 12 residues. Germline V gene data show CDR1 as SGHNT and CDR2 as YYREEE (reference sequence). Trimming removed 1 base at V and 7 bases at J, with 9 bases between. Measured with immunoSEQ multiplex PCR; TCRdb has only the in-frame clones, and not every one. The sample holds about 480,000 clones, around 88% seen once. The receptor's source is a woman aged 50 to 60 with COVID-19, enrolled during active disease. Material for sequencing was peripheral blood. The chain uses TRBV5-4 and TRBJ2-7; D possibly corresponds to TRBD2 (5 bases). The CDR3 sequence is CASSLSRREQYF. The CDR3 nucleotides read TGTGCCAGCAGCTTGTCCAGGAGGGAGCAGTACTTC.